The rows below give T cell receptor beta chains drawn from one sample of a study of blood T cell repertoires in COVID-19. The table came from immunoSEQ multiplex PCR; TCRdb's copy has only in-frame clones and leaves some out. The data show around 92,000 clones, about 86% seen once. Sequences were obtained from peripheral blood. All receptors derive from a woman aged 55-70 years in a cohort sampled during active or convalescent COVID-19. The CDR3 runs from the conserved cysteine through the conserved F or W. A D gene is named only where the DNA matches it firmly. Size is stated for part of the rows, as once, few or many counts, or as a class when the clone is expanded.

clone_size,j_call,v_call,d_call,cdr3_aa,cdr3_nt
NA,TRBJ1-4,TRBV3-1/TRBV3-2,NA,CASSQFQGLGVGEKLFF,TGTGCCAGCAGCCAATTTCAGGGGCTTGGAGTAGGTGAAAAACTGTTTTTT
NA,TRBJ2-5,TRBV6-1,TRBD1,CASSELRDRGLSGTQYF,TGTGCCAGCAGTGAACTAAGGGACAGGGGGCTTTCAGGGACCCAGTACTTC
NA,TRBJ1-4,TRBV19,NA,CASSMMDGGREKLFF,TGTGCCAGTAGTATGATGGACGGAGGGAGGGAAAAACTGTTTTTT
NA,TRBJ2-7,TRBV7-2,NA,CASSASGSRYEQYF,TGTGCCAGCAGCGCCTCAGGGTCCCGCTACGAGCAGTACTTC
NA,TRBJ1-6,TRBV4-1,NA,CASSQAQGNSPLHF,TGCGCCAGCAGCCAAGCACAGGGTAATTCACCCCTCCACTTT
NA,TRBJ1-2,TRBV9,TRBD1,CASSPRGQGNYGYTF,TGTGCCAGCAGCCCCCGGGGACAGGGGAACTATGGCTACACCTTC
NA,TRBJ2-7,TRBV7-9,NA,CASSSSAGVYEQYF,TGTGCCAGCAGCTCCTCTGCAGGGGTCTACGAGCAGTACTTC
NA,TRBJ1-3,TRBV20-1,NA,CSASPRVNTIYF,TGCAGTGCTAGTCCCAGGGTCAACACCATATATTTT
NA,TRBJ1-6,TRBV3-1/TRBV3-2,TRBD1,CASSQRGRNSPLHF,TGTGCCAGCAGCCAGAGGGGGCGGAATTCACCCCTCCACTTT
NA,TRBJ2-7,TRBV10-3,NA,CAILWRIYEQYF,TGTGCCATCCTTTGGCGGATCTACGAGCAGTACTTC
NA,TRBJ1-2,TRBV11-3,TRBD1,CASSLPGQGDLPMPF,TGTGCCAGCAGCTTACCCGGACAGGGTGACTTGCCCATGCCCTTC
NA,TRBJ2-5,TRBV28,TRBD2,CASTVLAGGETQYF,TGTGCCAGCACGGTACTAGCGGGAGGTGAGACCCAGTACTTC
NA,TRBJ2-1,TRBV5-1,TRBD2,CASSPSGSSYNEQFF,TGCGCCAGCAGCCCTAGCGGGAGCTCCTACAATGAGCAGTTCTTC
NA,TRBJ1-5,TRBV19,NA,CASSTPGGGSNQPQHF,TGTGCCAGTAGCACACCGGGGGGGGGTAGCAATCAGCCCCAGCATTTT
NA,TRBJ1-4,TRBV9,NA,CASSVGQAVHWEKLFF,TGTGCCAGCAGCGTAGGTCAGGCAGTTCACTGGGAAAAACTGTTTTTT
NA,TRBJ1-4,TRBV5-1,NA,CASRDRLNEKLFF,TGCGCCAGCAGGGACAGACTAAATGAAAAACTGTTTTTT
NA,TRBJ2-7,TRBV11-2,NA,CASSWGPSYEQYF,TGTGCCAGCAGCTGGGGGCCCTCCTACGAGCAGTACTTC
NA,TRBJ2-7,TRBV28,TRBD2,CASSTPGGAPYEQYF,TGTGCCAGCAGTACTCCGGGGGGGGCCCCCTACGAGCAGTACTTC
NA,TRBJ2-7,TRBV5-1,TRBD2,CASSLATSGTDEQYF,TGCGCCAGCAGCTTGGCCACTAGCGGGACCGACGAGCAGTACTTC
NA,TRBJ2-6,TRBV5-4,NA,CASSLDFPSGANVLTF,TGTGCCAGCAGCTTGGACTTCCCCTCTGGGGCCAACGTCCTGACTTTC
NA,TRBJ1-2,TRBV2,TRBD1,CASSSQGATYGYTF,TGTGCCAGCAGTTCACAGGGGGCAACCTATGGCTACACCTTC
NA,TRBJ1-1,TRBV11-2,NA,CASSLDLRSLGTEAFF,TGTGCCAGCAGCTTGGATTTGAGGTCCCTAGGCACTGAAGCTTTCTTT
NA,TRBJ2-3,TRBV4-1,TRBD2,CASSQGAGGRDTQYF,TGCGCCAGCAGCCAAGGGGCGGGAGGGCGAGATACGCAGTATTTT
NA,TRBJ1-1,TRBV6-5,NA,CASSSQGVGYTEAFF,TGTGCCAGCAGTTCACAGGGAGTCGGCTACACTGAAGCTTTCTTT
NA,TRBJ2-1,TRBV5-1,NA,CASSLTGSSYNEQFF,TGCGCCAGCAGCTTAACGGGTAGTTCCTACAATGAGCAGTTCTTC
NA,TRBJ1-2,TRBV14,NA,CASSQPPGEYGYTF,TGTGCCAGCAGCCAACCGCCAGGGGAGTATGGCTACACCTTC
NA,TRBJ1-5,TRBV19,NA,CASSIGGPQPQHF,TGTGCCAGTAGTATAGGAGGCCCCCAGCCCCAGCATTTT
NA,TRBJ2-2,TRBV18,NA,CASSSRMTDTGELFF,TGTGCCAGCTCATCCCGAATGACAGACACCGGGGAGCTGTTTTTT
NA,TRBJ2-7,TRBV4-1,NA,CASSQDPQGPTYEQYF,TGCGCCAGCAGCCAAGACCCACAGGGCCCAACCTACGAGCAGTACTTC
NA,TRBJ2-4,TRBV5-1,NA,CASSSVGEVGSKNIQYF,TGCGCCAGCAGCTCCGTGGGAGAGGTGGGTTCCAAAAACATTCAGTACTTC
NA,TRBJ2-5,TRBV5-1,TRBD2,CASSFWGGTQETQYF,TGCGCCAGCAGCTTCTGGGGGGGGACGCAAGAGACCCAGTACTTC
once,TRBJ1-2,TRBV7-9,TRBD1,CASSQDRDYGYTF,TGTGCCAGCAGCCAGGACAGGGACTATGGCTACACCTTC
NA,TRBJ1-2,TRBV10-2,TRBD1,CASSEGQGGTSNYGYTF,TGCGCCAGCAGTGAGGGACAGGGGGGAACTTCTAACTATGGCTACACCTTC
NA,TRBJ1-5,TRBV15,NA,CATSRRQSNQPQHF,TGTGCCACCAGCAGACGACAAAGCAATCAGCCCCAGCATTTT
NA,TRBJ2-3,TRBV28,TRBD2,CASSSRGGTDTQYF,TGTGCCAGCAGCTCCCGGGGGGGGACAGATACGCAGTATTTT
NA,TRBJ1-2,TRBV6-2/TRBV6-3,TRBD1,CASSRDSLTYGYTF,TGTGCCAGCAGTCGGGACAGCCTGACCTATGGCTACACCTTC
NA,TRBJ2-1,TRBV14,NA,CASSQGQRVEQFF,TGTGCCAGCAGCCAAGGCCAGCGGGTCGAGCAGTTCTTC
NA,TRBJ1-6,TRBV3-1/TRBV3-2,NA,CASSPVQSSYNSPLHF,TGTGCCAGCAGCCCCGTACAGAGCTCCTATAATTCACCCCTCCACTTT
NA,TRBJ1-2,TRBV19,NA,CASRAGLNYGYTF,TGTGCCAGTAGGGCAGGGTTGAACTATGGCTACACCTTC
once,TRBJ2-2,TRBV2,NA,CASRALRATGELFF,TGTGCCAGCAGGGCCCTCAGGGCCACCGGGGAGCTGTTTTTT
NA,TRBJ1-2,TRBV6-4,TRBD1,CASRKWTGANYGYTF,TGTGCCAGCAGAAAGTGGACAGGGGCCAACTATGGCTACACCTTC
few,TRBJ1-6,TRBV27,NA,CASSLFQGNSPLHF,TGTGCCAGCAGTTTATTTCAGGGTAATTCACCCCTCCACTTT
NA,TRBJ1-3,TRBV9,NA,CASAGRYGNTIYF,TGTGCCAGCGCGGGACGTTATGGAAACACCATATATTTT
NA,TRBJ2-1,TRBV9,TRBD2,CASSVDRSGVQFF,TGTGCCAGCAGCGTAGATAGGAGCGGGGTGCAGTTCTTC
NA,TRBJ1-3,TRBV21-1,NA,CASVEGGNPSSGNTIYF,TGTGCCAGCGTTGAGGGGGGGAACCCGTCTTCTGGAAACACCATATATTTT
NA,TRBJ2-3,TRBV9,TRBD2,CASSVGTSGRDTQYF,TGTGCCAGCAGCGTAGGGACTAGCGGGAGAGATACGCAGTATTTT
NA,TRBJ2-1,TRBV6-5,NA,CASRVGGYNEQFF,TGTGCCAGCAGGGTTGGCGGGTACAATGAGCAGTTCTTC
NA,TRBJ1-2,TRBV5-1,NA,CASSISGYGYTF,TGCGCCAGCAGCATTTCAGGGTACGGCTACACCTTC
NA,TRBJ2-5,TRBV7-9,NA,CASSPYQETQYF,TGTGCCAGCAGCCCGTACCAAGAGACCCAGTACTTC
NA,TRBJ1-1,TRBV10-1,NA,CASSLRVDTEAFF,TGCGCCAGCAGTCTCAGGGTTGACACTGAAGCTTTCTTT
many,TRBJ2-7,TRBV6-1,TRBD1,CASSEATGVGEQYF,TGTGCCAGCAGTGAAGCGACAGGGGTGGGCGAGCAGTACTTC
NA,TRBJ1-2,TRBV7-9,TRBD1,CASSLIQGNNYGYTF,TGTGCCAGCAGCTTAATACAGGGGAATAACTATGGCTACACCTTC
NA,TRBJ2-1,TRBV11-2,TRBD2,CASSLGSASGRVGNEQFF,TGTGCCAGCAGCTTAGGGTCCGCTAGCGGGAGGGTGGGCAATGAGCAGTTCTTC
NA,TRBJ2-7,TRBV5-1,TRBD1,CASSRGGQGASEQYF,TGCGCCAGCAGCCGAGGAGGACAGGGGGCGAGTGAGCAGTACTTC